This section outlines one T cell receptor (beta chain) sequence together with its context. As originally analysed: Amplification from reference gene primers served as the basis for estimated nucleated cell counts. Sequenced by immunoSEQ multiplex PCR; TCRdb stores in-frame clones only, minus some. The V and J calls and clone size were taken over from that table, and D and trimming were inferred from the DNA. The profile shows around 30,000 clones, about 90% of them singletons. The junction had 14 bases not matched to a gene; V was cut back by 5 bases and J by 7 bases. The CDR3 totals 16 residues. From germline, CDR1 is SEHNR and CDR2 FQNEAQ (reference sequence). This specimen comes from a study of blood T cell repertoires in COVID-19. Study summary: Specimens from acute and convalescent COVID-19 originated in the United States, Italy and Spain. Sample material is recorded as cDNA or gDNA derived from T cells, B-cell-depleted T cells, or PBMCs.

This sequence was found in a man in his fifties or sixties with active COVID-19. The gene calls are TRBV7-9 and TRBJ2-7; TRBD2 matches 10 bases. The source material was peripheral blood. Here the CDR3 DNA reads TGTGCCAGCAGCCCCAGACTAGCGGGCCGAATGGGGGAGCAGTACTTC. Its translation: CASSPRLAGRMGEQYF.